A single sample is the source of the 23 T cell receptor beta chains below, sequenced in a study of cytomegalovirus exposure and HLA in healthy donors. Libraries were prepared by immunoSEQ multiplex PCR; TCRdb keeps only in-frame clonotypes and omits some of them. The table shows hundreds of thousands of clones, with roughly 87% occurring only once. Sequencing input: PBMCs. These receptors originate from a young man in good health and CMV-seropositive.

V usage is TRBV9 and J usage is TRBJ2-6, with 7 positions matching TRBD1. The CDR3 runs 15 residues. Germline CDR1 reads SGDLS; CDR2 reads YYNGEE. Losses at the gene ends were 3 bases for V and 2 bases for J; bases not matched to a gene: 2. CDR3 sequence reads: CASSAQGAGANVLTF. For the CDR3, the DNA is TGTGCCAGCAGCGCCCAGGGGGCTGGGGCCAACGTCCTGACTTTC.

The genes are TRBV5-1 and TRBJ2-7; 13 bases line up with TRBD2. Germline V lookup: CDR1 SGHRS, CDR2 YFSETQ. The length of the CDR3 is 19 residues. The V segment lost 0 bases and the J segment 2 bases; nucleotides outside the gene matches: 11. The CDR3 DNA reads TGCGCCAGCAGCTTGGGGTCAATGGGGACTAGCGGGACCCCCTACGAGCAGTACTTC. This sequence encodes CASSLGSMGTSGTPYEQYF.

The rearrangement links TRBV7-2 to TRBJ2-7; TRBD1 might be the D (6 bases). This CDR3 has 14 amino acids. Trimming cost V 0 bases and J 4 bases, with 10 bases left between them. From germline, CDR1 is SGHTA and CDR2 FQGNSA. CDR3 sequence: CASSLAPRGYEQYF. CDR3 DNA: TGTGCCAGCAGCTTAGCGCCGAGGGGGTACGAGCAGTACTTC.

The gene calls are TRBV5-6 and TRBJ2-1; D gene uncertain. CDR3 length: 12 residues. Trimming removed 2 bases from V and 9 bases from J, with 9 bases in between. CDR1 is SGHDT, CDR2 YYEEEE, per germline. The CDR3 spells CASSLRWSEQFF. DNA of the CDR3: TGTGCCAGCAGCTTACGTTGGAGTGAGCAGTTCTTC.

This chain's CDR3 is CASSSTSGAYEQYF. In DNA form, the CDR3 reads TGTGCCAGCAGCTCCACTAGCGGAGCCTACGAGCAGTACTTC. The rearrangement uses TRBV7-2 and TRBJ2-7; 8 bases align to TRBD2. Germline CDR1 reads SGHTA; CDR2 reads FQGNSA. Trimming took 4 bases from V and 2 from J; bases not matched to a gene: 4. The CDR3 length is 14 residues.

The gene calls are TRBV30 and TRBJ2-2; D gene ambiguous. Trimming shortened V by 4 bases and J by 4 bases, and 10 bases separated the two germline ends. Per the germline V gene, CDR1 is GTSNPN and CDR2 is SVGIG (reference sequence). This CDR3 has 13 residues. The CDR3 reads CAWNGASTGELFF. CDR3 DNA sequence: TGTGCCTGGAATGGTGCGTCCACCGGGGAGCTGTTTTTT.

This chain links TRBV5-4 with TRBJ2-7, with D perhaps matching TRBD1 (5 bases). The V and J ends lost 2 bases and 5 bases respectively, with 11 bases between them. CDR3 size: 13 residues. The germline gives CDR1 SGHNT, CDR2 YYREEE (reference sequence). CDR3 in amino acids: CASSLKGIDEQYF. DNA for the CDR3: TGTGCCAGCAGCTTAAAGGGGATAGACGAGCAGTACTTC.

The chain combines TRBV28 with TRBJ2-5; the D gene is possibly TRBD2 (6 bases). V shed 10 bases and J shed 5 bases, with 20 bases lying between them. CDR1 MDHEN and CDR2 SYDVKM come from the germline V gene. The CDR3 has 14 residues. This CDR3 reads CATLGGRRRETQYF. In DNA form, the CDR3 reads TGTGCCACCTTGGGAGGACGGAGGAGGGAGACCCAGTACTTC.

This sequence joins TRBV9 and TRBJ2-2, with D unclear. CDR3 size: 14 residues. The V end lost 0 bases, the J end lost 0 bases, and 3 bases lay between the germline ends. CDR1 SGDLS and CDR2 YYNGEE come from the germline V gene. Here the CDR3 reads CASSVVTNTGELFF. The CDR3 nucleotides are TGTGCCAGCAGCGTAGTTACGAACACCGGGGAGCTGTTTTTT.

V gene TRBV4-1 combines with J gene TRBJ2-1; 7 positions match TRBD2. The V gene's germline CDR1 is MGHRA and CDR2 YSYEKL. V was pared by 3 bases and J by 7 bases, with 9 bases of the junction left unmatched. This CDR3 is built from 15 residues. CDR3 region: CASSQVGTKVNEQFF. DNA of the CDR3: TGCGCCAGCAGCCAGGTCGGGACTAAGGTAAATGAGCAGTTCTTC.

This chain uses TRBV29-1 with TRBJ2-3, with 9 bases lining up with TRBD2. CDR3 size: 14 residues. Unmatched junction bases numbered 8, after V lost 6 bases and J lost 4 bases. The germline CDR1 and CDR2 sequences are SQVTM and ANQGSEA. CDR3 nucleotide sequence: TGCAGCGTGCGGGAGGGCTTCAGTTCAGATACGCAGTATTTT. Protein: CSVREGFSSDTQYF.

The J gene is TRBJ2-1, the V gene TRBV7-9; TRBD2 matches 9 bases. Germline-derived CDR1 and CDR2 are SEHNR and FQNEAQ (reference sequence). Germline trimming cut 5 bases from V and 1 base from J; bases unmatched to any gene: 6. The CDR3 has 16 residues. CDR3 bases: TGTGCCAGCAGCCCAAGTAGCGGGAGATCCTACAATGAGCAGTTCTTC. Amino acids: CASSPSSGRSYNEQFF.

V usage is TRBV9 and J usage is TRBJ2-2; no firm D call. The CDR3 runs 15 residues. Germline CDR1 is SGDLS and CDR2 is YYNGEE. Trimming shortened V by 4 bases and J by 5 bases, and 15 bases separated the two germline ends. The CDR3 DNA is TGTGCCAGCAGCCCAAGGGTCCGAGAGACCGGGGAGCTGTTTTTT. This translates into CASSPRVRETGELFF.

The gene calls are TRBV28 and TRBJ2-3; 7 bases are a match to TRBD1. The CDR3 is 13 amino acids. With 5 bases clipped from V and 3 bases from J, the junction kept 2 bases outside the gene matches. Germline V lookup: CDR1 MDHEN, CDR2 SYDVKM. In nucleotides, the CDR3 is TGTGCCAGCAGTGCAGGGGGAACAGATACGCAGTATTTT. It translates to CASSAGGTDTQYF.

This clone was found a few times. The J gene is TRBJ1-2, the V gene TRBV2; D gene ambiguous. This CDR3 spans 16 amino acids. Germline CDR1 reads SNHLY; CDR2 reads FYNNEI. Trimming pared 2 bases from V and 8 bases from J, leaving 21 bases between. The CDR3 bases are TGTGCCAGCAGTGAACTTCGGCGTTCTAACTCATACGGCTACACCTTC. Its protein is CASSELRRSNSYGYTF.

The chain couples TRBV5-1 to TRBJ1-2, with 8 bases matching TRBD1. The length of the CDR3 is 15 residues. The V gene's germline CDR1 is SGHRS and CDR2 YFSETQ. Trimming took 2 bases from V and 8 from J; bases not matched to a gene: 11. Here the CDR3 reads CASSFADRENEGYTF. In DNA, the CDR3 is TGCGCCAGCAGCTTTGCGGACAGGGAGAATGAAGGCTACACCTTC.

The chain has TRBV19 and TRBJ2-7; D uncertain. The CDR3 contains 12 residues. Trimming pared 4 bases from V and 3 bases from J, leaving 7 bases between. Germline V gives CDR1 LNHDA, CDR2 SQIVND (reference sequence). The CDR3, as DNA: TGTGCCAGTAGTACTACAGACTACGAGCAGTACTTC. Translated: CASSTTDYEQYF.

This clone was recorded a few times. The chain links TRBV19 to TRBJ2-2, with D uncertain. Trimming took 3 bases from V and 6 from J, leaving 14 bases between them. The germline gives CDR1 LNHDA, CDR2 SQIVND (reference sequence). This CDR3 spans 15 amino acids. The CDR3 coding sequence is TGTGCCAGTAGTATCGTCGTGGAGTTGCCCGGGGAGCTGTTTTTT. Its translation: CASSIVVELPGELFF.

This chain uses TRBV7-8 with TRBJ2-7, with TRBD1 matching over 9 bases. The V gene's germline CDR1 is SGHVS and CDR2 FQNEAQ. The trim removed 1 base at V and 3 bases at J, leaving 4 bases unmatched. The CDR3 sequence is 15 residues long. The CDR3: CASSLETGGGYEQYF. CDR3 DNA sequence: TGTGCCAGCAGCTTAGAGACAGGGGGGGGCTACGAGCAGTACTTC.

The chain is built from TRBV5-5 and TRBJ1-2, with D tentatively TRBD1 (6 bases). V lost 3 bases and J lost 6, with 18 bases in between. This CDR3 contains 15 residues. The germline CDR1 and CDR2 sequences are SGHKS and YYEKEE (reference sequence). CDR3 nucleotides: TGTGCCAGCAGCTCACGATTTGGGGGGCAGGATGGCTACACCTTC. It specifies CASSSRFGGQDGYTF. Full variable domain (outside the CDR3, taken from reference TRBV5-5 and TRBJ1-2): DAGVTQSPTHLIKTRGQQVTLRCSPISGHKSVSWYQQVLGQGPQFIFQYYEKEERGRGNFPDRFSARQFPNYSSELNVNALLLGDSALYLCASSSRFGGQDGYTFGSGTRLTVV.

Only one count was recorded for this clone. This rearrangement joins TRBV27 to TRBJ1-2; no clear D gene. The CDR3 extends over 14 amino acids. Germline CDR1 is MNHEY and CDR2 is SMNVEV (reference sequence). Between the trimmed V and J ends, which lost 6 bases and 0 bases, there was a span of 11 bases. The CDR3 spells CASSFSGANYGYTF. DNA for the CDR3: TGTGCCAGCAGCTTCTCAGGTGCTAACTATGGCTACACCTTC.

The chain has TRBV11-1 and TRBJ1-1; maybe TRBD1 (5 bases). CDR1 and CDR2 from the germline V gene are SGHAT and FQDESV (reference sequence). With 1 base removed from V and 2 bases from J, the gap between germline ends came to 8 bases. This CDR3 spans 14 amino acids. The CDR3 DNA follows: TGTGCCAGCAGCTTAGTGCAGGGCAACACTGAAGCTTTCTTT. This gives the protein CASSLVQGNTEAFF.

CDR3 protein: CASSLGTQGKNEQFF. The CDR3 nucleotides read TGTGCCAGCAGTCTCGGGACGCAGGGGAAAAATGAGCAGTTCTTC. V gene TRBV27 combines with J gene TRBJ2-1; the D gene is possibly TRBD1 (6 bases). The CDR3 contains 15 residues. Deletions cut 5 bases from V and 7 bases from J, with 18 bases between. Germline-derived CDR1 and CDR2 are MNHEY and SMNVEV (reference sequence).